This is a list of T cell receptor beta chains from one sample in a study of T-cell reconstitution after alpha-beta-depleted transplantation in children. TCRdb recomputed calls from the PCR reads with MiXCR, one row per CDR3 protein. The sample lists about 830,000 distinct CDR3 sequences, less than 20% occurring once. The sample was PBMCs, mostly from graft donor cells, taken 360 days after TCRalphabeta/CD19-depleted stem cell transplant. The receptor set was obtained from a male patient younger than 18 who had a stem cell transplant for acute lymphoblastic leukemia, so the T cells may come from the graft donor. Both conserved end residues are part of each CDR3. Fields, in order: J gene, clone size, V gene, D gene, CDR3 protein, CDR3 DNA. The D gene is left open where the match is weak. Clone size is not always given. Where it is, it says once, few, many or a class for expanded clones.

J gene: TRBJ2-7; clone size: .; V gene: TRBV20-1; D gene: .; CDR3 protein: CSARDRGGPEQYF; CDR3 DNA: TGCAGTGCTAGAGACAGGGGAGGGCCTGAGCAGTACTTC
J gene: TRBJ2-4; clone size: .; V gene: TRBV24-1; D gene: TRBD1; CDR3 protein: CATRPGTGIKAKNIQYF; CDR3 DNA: TGTGCCACCAGGCCCGGGACAGGGATTAAGGCCAAAAACATTCAGTACTTC
J gene: TRBJ2-7; clone size: .; V gene: TRBV18; D gene: .; CDR3 protein: CASNQGRGYEQYF; CDR3 DNA: TGTGCCAGCAACCAGGGGAGAGGCTACGAGCAGTACTTC
J gene: TRBJ2-7; clone size: .; V gene: TRBV5-4; D gene: .; CDR3 protein: CASSLGLKNYEQYF; CDR3 DNA: TGTGCCAGCAGCTTGGGACTGAAAAACTACGAGCAGTACTTC
J gene: TRBJ1-1; clone size: .; V gene: TRBV27; D gene: TRBD1; CDR3 protein: CASSHRGQGTEAFF; CDR3 DNA: TGTGCCAGCAGCCACAGGGGGCAAGGGACTGAAGCTTTCTTT
J gene: TRBJ2-5; clone size: few; V gene: TRBV2; D gene: TRBD2; CDR3 protein: CASKAGLAAYQETQYF; CDR3 DNA: TGTGCCAGCAAGGCGGGGCTAGCGGCGTACCAAGAGACCCAGTACTTC
J gene: TRBJ2-7; clone size: .; V gene: TRBV12-3/TRBV12-4; D gene: .; CDR3 protein: CASSFVGRAREEQYF; CDR3 DNA: TGTGCCAGCAGTTTTGTGGGCAGGGCTCGGGAAGAGCAGTACTTC
J gene: TRBJ2-7; clone size: .; V gene: TRBV18; D gene: .; CDR3 protein: CASSRPRDTYEQYF; CDR3 DNA: TGTGCCAGCTCACGGCCGCGGGACACTTACGAGCAGTACTTC
J gene: TRBJ2-2; clone size: few; V gene: TRBV12-3/TRBV12-4; D gene: .; CDR3 protein: CATDTGNTGELFF; CDR3 DNA: TGTGCCACCGACACAGGGAACACCGGGGAGCTGTTTTTT
J gene: TRBJ2-1; clone size: many; V gene: TRBV9; D gene: .; CDR3 protein: CASSEGQPNEQFF; CDR3 DNA: TGTGCCAGCAGCGAGGGCCAGCCCAATGAGCAGTTCTTC
J gene: TRBJ1-5; clone size: few; V gene: TRBV27; D gene: .; CDR3 protein: CASSLVWEISNQPQHF; CDR3 DNA: TGTGCCAGCAGTTTAGTCTGGGAAATTAGCAATCAGCCCCAGCATTTT
J gene: TRBJ1-1; clone size: .; V gene: TRBV29-1; D gene: .; CDR3 protein: CSVVRGPSEAFF; CDR3 DNA: TGCAGCGTTGTTCGGGGTCCTTCTGAAGCTTTCTTT
J gene: TRBJ2-4; clone size: many; V gene: TRBV12-3/TRBV12-4; D gene: .; CDR3 protein: CASSLFAGIAKNIQYF; CDR3 DNA: TGTGCCAGCAGTTTATTCGCGGGGATAGCCAAAAACATTCAGTACTTC
J gene: TRBJ2-2; clone size: many; V gene: TRBV7-2; D gene: .; CDR3 protein: CASSLDAVNTGELFF; CDR3 DNA: TGTGCCAGCAGCTTAGATGCGGTGAACACCGGGGAGCTGTTTTTT
J gene: TRBJ2-2; clone size: few; V gene: TRBV11-2; D gene: .; CDR3 protein: CASSLVFAGELFF; CDR3 DNA: TGTGCCAGCAGCTTAGTATTTGCCGGGGAGCTGTTTTTT
J gene: TRBJ2-1; clone size: .; V gene: TRBV27; D gene: TRBD2; CDR3 protein: CASSLTTSGGGWEFF; CDR3 DNA: TGTGCCAGCAGTTTAACGACTAGCGGGGGGGGATGGGAGTTCTTC
J gene: TRBJ2-7; clone size: few; V gene: TRBV20-1; D gene: .; CDR3 protein: CSAITPYEQYF; CDR3 DNA: TGCAGTGCTATCACTCCCTACGAGCAGTACTTC
J gene: TRBJ1-1; clone size: few; V gene: TRBV6-5; D gene: .; CDR3 protein: CASSYSRTGTEAFF; CDR3 DNA: TGTGCCAGCAGTTACTCGAGGACCGGGACTGAAGCTTTCTTT